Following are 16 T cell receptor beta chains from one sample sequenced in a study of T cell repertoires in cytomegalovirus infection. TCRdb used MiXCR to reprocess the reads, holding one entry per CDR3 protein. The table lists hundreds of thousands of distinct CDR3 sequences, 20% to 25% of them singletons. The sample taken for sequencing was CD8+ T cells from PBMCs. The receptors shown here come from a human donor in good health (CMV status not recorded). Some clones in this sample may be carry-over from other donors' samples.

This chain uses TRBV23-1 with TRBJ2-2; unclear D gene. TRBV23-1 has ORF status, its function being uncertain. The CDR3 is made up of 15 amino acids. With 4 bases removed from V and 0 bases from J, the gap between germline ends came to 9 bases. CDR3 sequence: CASSRQLPNTGELFF. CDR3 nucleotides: TGCGCCAGCAGTCGACAATTACCGAACACCGGGGAGCTGTTTTTT.

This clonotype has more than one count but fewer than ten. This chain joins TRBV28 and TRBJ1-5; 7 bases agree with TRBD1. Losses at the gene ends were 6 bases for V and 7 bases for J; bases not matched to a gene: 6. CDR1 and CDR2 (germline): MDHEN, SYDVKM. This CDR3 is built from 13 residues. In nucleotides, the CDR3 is TGTGCCAGCAGCCCGAGGGGGCGGCAGCCCCAGCATTTT. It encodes CASSPRGRQPQHF.

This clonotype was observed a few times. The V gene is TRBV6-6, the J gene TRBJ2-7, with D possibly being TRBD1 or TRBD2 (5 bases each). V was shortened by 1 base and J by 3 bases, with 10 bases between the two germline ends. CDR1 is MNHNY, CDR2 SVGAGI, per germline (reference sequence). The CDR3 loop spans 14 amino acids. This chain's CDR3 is CASSYYLGDYEQYF. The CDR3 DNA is TGTGCCAGCAGTTACTATTTGGGGGACTACGAGCAGTACTTC.

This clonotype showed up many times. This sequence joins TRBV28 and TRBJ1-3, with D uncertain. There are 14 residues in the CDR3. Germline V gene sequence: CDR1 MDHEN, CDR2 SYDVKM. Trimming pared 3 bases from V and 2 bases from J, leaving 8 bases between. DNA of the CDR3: TGTGCCAGCAGTTTCGGAGGGACTGGAAACACCATATATTTT. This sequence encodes CASSFGGTGNTIYF. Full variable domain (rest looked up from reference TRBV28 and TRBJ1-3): DVKVTQSSRYLVKRTGEKVFLECVQDMDHENMFWYRQDPGLGLRLIYFSYDVKMKEKGDIPEGYSVSREKKERFSLILESASTNQTSMYLCASSFGGTGNTIYFGEGSWLTVV.

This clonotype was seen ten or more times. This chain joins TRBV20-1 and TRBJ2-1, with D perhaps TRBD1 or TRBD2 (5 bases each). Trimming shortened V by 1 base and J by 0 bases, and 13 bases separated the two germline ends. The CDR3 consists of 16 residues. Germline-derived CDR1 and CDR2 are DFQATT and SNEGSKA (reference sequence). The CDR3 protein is CSARAVEGFSYNEQFF. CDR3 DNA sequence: TGCAGTGCTAGAGCGGTCGAGGGGTTCTCCTACAATGAGCAGTTCTTC.

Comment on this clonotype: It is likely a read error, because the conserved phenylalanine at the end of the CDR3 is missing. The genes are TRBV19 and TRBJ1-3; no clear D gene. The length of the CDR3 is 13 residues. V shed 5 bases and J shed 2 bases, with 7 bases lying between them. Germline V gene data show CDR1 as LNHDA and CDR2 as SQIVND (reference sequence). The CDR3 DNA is TGTGCCAGTAGTTGGTCCACTGGAAACACCATATATTGT. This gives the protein CASSWSTGNTIYC.

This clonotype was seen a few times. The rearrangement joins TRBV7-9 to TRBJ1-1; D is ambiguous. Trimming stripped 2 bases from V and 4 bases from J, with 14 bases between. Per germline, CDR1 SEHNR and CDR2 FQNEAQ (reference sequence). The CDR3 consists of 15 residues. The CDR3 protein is CASSLSEGLPTEAFF. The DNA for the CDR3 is TGTGCCAGCAGCTTATCGGAGGGCCTCCCCACTGAAGCTTTCTTT.

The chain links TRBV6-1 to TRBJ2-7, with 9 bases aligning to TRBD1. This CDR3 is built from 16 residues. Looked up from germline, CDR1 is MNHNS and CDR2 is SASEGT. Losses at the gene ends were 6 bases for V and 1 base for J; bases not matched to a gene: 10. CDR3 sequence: CASSETTGTGSYEQYF. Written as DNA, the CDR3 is TGTGCCAGCAGCGAAACCACCGGGACAGGGTCCTACGAGCAGTACTTC.

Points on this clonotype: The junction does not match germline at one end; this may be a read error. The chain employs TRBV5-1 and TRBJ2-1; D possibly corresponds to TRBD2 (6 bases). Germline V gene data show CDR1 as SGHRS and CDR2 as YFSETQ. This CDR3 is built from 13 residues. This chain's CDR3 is CASSSYGEEEQFF. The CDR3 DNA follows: TGTGCCAGCAGCTCCTATGGGGAGGAGGAGCAGTTCTTC.

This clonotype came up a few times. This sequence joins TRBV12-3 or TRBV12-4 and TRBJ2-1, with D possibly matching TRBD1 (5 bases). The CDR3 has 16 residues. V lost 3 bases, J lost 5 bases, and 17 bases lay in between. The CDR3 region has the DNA TGTGCCAGCAGTTTTTCCGCAACAGGCACCGACAATGAGCAGTTCTTC. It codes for CASSFSATGTDNEQFF.

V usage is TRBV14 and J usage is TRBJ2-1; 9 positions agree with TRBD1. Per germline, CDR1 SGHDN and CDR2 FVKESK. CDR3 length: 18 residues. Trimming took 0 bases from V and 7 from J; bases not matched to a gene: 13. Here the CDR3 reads CASSQDWSGTGKRNEQFF. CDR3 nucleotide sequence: TGTGCCAGCAGCCAAGATTGGTCCGGGACAGGGAAAAGGAATGAGCAGTTCTTC.

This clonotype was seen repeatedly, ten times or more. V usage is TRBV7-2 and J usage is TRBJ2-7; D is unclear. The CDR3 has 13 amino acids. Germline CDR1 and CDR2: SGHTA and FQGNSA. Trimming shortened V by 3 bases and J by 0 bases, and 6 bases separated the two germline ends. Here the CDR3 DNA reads TGTGCCAGCAGCTTCCCTAGCTCCTACGAGCAGTACTTC. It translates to CASSFPSSYEQYF.

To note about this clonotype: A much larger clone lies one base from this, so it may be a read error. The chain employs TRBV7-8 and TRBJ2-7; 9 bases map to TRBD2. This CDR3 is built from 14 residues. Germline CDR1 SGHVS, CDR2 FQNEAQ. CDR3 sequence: CVSSLAGAGYEQYF. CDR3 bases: TGTGTCAGCAGCTTAGCGGGGGCAGGCTACGAGCAGTACTTC.

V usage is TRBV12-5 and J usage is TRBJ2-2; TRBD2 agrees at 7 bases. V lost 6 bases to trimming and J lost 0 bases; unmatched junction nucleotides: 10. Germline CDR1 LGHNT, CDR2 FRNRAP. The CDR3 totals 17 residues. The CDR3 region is CASGDAEAGTNTGELFF. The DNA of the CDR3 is TGTGCTAGTGGCGATGCCGAAGCGGGGACGAACACCGGGGAGCTGTTTTTT.

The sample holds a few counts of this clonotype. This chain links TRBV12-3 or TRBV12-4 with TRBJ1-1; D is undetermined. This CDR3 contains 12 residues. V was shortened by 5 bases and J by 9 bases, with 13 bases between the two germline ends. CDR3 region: CASSPRFNQAFF. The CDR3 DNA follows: TGTGCCAGCAGTCCCCGGTTCAACCAAGCTTTCTTT.

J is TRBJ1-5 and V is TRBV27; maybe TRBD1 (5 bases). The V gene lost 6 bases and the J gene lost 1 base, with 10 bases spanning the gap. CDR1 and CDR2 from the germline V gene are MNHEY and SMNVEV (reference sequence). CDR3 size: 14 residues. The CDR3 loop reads CASRGVDSNQPQHF. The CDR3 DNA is TGTGCCAGCAGAGGGGTAGACAGCAATCAGCCCCAGCATTTT.